The 10 T cell receptor beta chains in this list originate from one sample, sequenced in a study of blood T cell repertoires in COVID-19. Only in-frame clones appear in the TCRdb table, and some are missing; sequencing was by immunoSEQ multiplex PCR. The sample has about 210,000 clones, 88% seen once; the top ten hold 1.5%. The sequenced sample consisted of peripheral blood. The receptors shown here come from a man between 18 and 29 years old with active or convalescent COVID-19.

The J gene is TRBJ2-2, the V gene TRBV10-1; tentatively, D is TRBD1 (5 bases). The V end was cut by 3 bases, the J end by 13 bases, with 12 bases between. Germline values: CDR1 WNHNN, CDR2 SYGVQD (reference sequence). This CDR3 is built from 12 residues. CDR3 bases: TGCGCCAGCAGTGAATCGGGCACAGGGCTGTTTTTT. Its translation: CASSESGTGLFF.

The J gene is TRBJ2-1, the V gene TRBV19; weak D call: TRBD2 (6 bases). Germline V CDR1 and CDR2: LNHDA, SQIVND (reference sequence). The CDR3 consists of 12 residues. V lost 7 bases to trimming and J lost 12 bases, with 16 bases between them. CDR3 region: CASKGGTRGQFF. Here the CDR3 DNA reads TGTGCCAGTAAGGGCGGGACCAGAGGGCAGTTCTTC.

This clone occurred once. The V call is TRBV27, the J call TRBJ1-1, with D hard to call. This CDR3 comprises 13 residues. The V gene lost 5 bases and the J gene lost 0 bases, with 7 bases spanning the gap. The V gene's germline CDR1 is MNHEY and CDR2 SMNVEV (reference sequence). In DNA, the CDR3 is TGTGCCAGCAGTACGGGGATGAACACTGAAGCTTTCTTT. Encoded protein: CASSTGMNTEAFF.

The chain couples TRBV9 to TRBJ2-3, with TRBD2 identical over 7 bases. J was trimmed by 0 bases and V by 5 bases; bases with no gene match: 6. Per the germline V gene, CDR1 is SGDLS and CDR2 is YYNGEE. This CDR3 has 15 amino acids. The CDR3 nucleotides are TGTGCCAGCAGGCGGGGCGGGGGTAGCACAGATACGCAGTATTTT. Encoded protein: CASRRGGGSTDTQYF. Full variable domain (missing parts from reference TRBV9 and TRBJ2-3): DSGVTQTPKHLITATGQRVTLRCSPRSGDLSVYWYQQSLDQGLQFLIQYYNGEERAKGNILERFSAQQFPDLHSELNLSSLELGDSALYFCASRRGGGSTDTQYFGPGTRLTVL.

In this sample, this clone turned up once. The chain couples TRBV25-1 to TRBJ1-2, with D perhaps TRBD1 (5 bases). The CDR3 has 13 amino acids. The germline V gene has CDR1 MGHDK and CDR2 SYGVNS. The germline V and J ends were trimmed by 4 bases and 7 bases, with 13 bases remaining between them. This chain's CDR3 is CASSVIGAAGYTF. In DNA form, the CDR3 reads TGTGCCAGCAGTGTAATAGGGGCGGCTGGCTACACCTTC.

This rearrangement joins TRBV29-1 to TRBJ1-1; D is uncertain. The V end was cut by 7 bases, the J end by 5 bases, with 11 bases between. From germline, CDR1 is SQVTM and CDR2 ANQGSEA. This CDR3 is 11 amino acids long. The DNA for the CDR3 is TGCAGCGCCGACCTAGGTACTGAAGCTTTCTTT. Amino acids: CSADLGTEAFF.

The J gene is TRBJ1-1, the V gene TRBV3-1 (or the pseudogene TRBV3-2); D unresolved. Germline-derived CDR1 and CDR2 are LGHDT and YNNKEL (reference sequence). The CDR3 loop spans 14 amino acids. Between the trimmed V and J ends, which lost 7 bases and 8 bases, there was a span of 20 bases. CDR3 loop: CASIYSGASGEAFF. The CDR3 DNA reads as TGTGCCAGCATCTACTCGGGAGCTTCGGGGGAAGCTTTCTTT.

The chain combines TRBV19 with TRBJ1-4; D possibly corresponds to TRBD1 (5 bases). CDR3 length: 13 amino acids. V shed 6 bases and J shed 8 bases, with 13 bases lying between them. Germline CDR1 LNHDA, CDR2 SQIVND (reference sequence). CDR3 bases: TGTGCCAGTAGCCAGGGAGGAAAAGAAAAACTGTTTTTT. Its protein is CASSQGGKEKLFF.

V is TRBV6-4 and J is TRBJ1-2, with TRBD1 identical over 7 bases. The CDR3 covers 15 residues. V shed 1 base and J 5 bases; nucleotides not matched to a gene: 7. CDR1 is MRHNA, CDR2 SNTAGT, per germline. This chain's CDR3 is CASSDLAGGKYGYTF. As DNA, the CDR3 is TGTGCCAGCAGTGACTTGGCAGGGGGAAAATATGGCTACACCTTC.

The chain has TRBV29-1 and TRBJ2-5; the D gene is possibly TRBD1 (5 bases). Germline V gives CDR1 SQVTM, CDR2 ANQGSEA. The CDR3 totals 12 residues. With 3 bases removed from V and 5 bases from J, the gap between germline ends came to 10 bases. CDR3: CSVDQGYETQYF. CDR3 DNA sequence: TGCAGCGTTGACCAGGGATACGAGACCCAGTACTTC. The full variable domain, its missing parts supplied by reference TRBV29-1 and TRBJ2-5, is SAVISQKPSRDICQRGTSLTIQCQVDSQVTMMFWYRQQPGQSLTLIATANQGSEATYESGFVIDKFPISRPNLTFSTLTVSNMSPEDSSIYLCSVDQGYETQYFGPGTRLLVL.